These T cell receptor beta chains were read from a single sample in a study of graft-versus-host responses after intestinal transplantation. For these receptors, no antigen is known. The assay was immunoSEQ multiplex PCR, and TCRdb's table has in-frame clones only and misses some. The sample lists 93,000 or so clones, under 95% seen once, with around 1.2% in the top ten. The sequencing used unstimulated CD8+ T cells sorted from spleen or lymph node cells, collected before intestinal transplant. All receptors derive from a human donor who received an intestinal transplant. CDR3s include the opening cysteine and the closing phenylalanine or tryptophan. The D gene is left open where the match is weak. Size is omitted from some rows. Given values are once, few, many or a class for expanded clones.

-	TRBV21-1	-	TRBJ1-3	CASPERRWLTGNTIYF	TGTGCCAGCCCAGAACGACGGTGGTTGACTGGAAACACCATATATTTT
-	TRBV4-2	-	TRBJ2-5	CASSQEGRPIETQYF	TGTGCCAGCAGCCAAGAAGGCAGACCGATAGAGACCCAGTACTTC
-	TRBV9	-	TRBJ2-7	CASSVVGQSGYEQYF	TGTGCCAGCAGCGTAGTGGGGCAGTCGGGGTACGAGCAGTACTTC
-	TRBV5-6	-	TRBJ2-7	CASSLGQYEQYF	TGTGCCAGCAGCTTGGGGCAGTACGAGCAGTACTTC
-	TRBV4-1	-	TRBJ2-1	CASSQDSGGYNEQFF	TGCGCCAGCAGCCAAGATTCGGGCGGTTACAATGAGCAGTTCTTC
-	TRBV27	-	TRBJ2-7	CASSLSVGVGSYEQYF	TGTGCCAGCAGTTTATCGGTCGGGGTAGGGTCCTACGAGCAGTACTTC
-	TRBV13	-	TRBJ2-1	CASSFGAGNEQFF	TGTGCCAGCAGCTTTGGGGCGGGCAATGAGCAGTTCTTC
-	TRBV27	TRBD1	TRBJ2-2	CASSTGDSGELFF	TGTGCCAGCAGTACAGGGGACAGCGGGGAGCTGTTTTTT
-	TRBV14	TRBD1	TRBJ2-7	CASSPRQGLFSYEQYF	TGTGCCAGCAGCCCTCGACAGGGCCTCTTCTCCTACGAGCAGTACTTC
-	TRBV4-1	-	TRBJ1-2	CASGQEAGYTF	TGCGCCAGCGGCCAGGAGGCTGGCTACACCTTC
-	TRBV7-3	TRBD2	TRBJ2-1	CASSLGEGPGNNEQFF	TGTGCCAGCAGCTTAGGGGAGGGGCCAGGAAACAATGAGCAGTTCTTC
-	TRBV4-1	-	TRBJ1-2	CASSQDRNPAGGYTF	TGCGCCAGCAGCCAAGACAGGAACCCAGCGGGAGGCTACACCTTC
-	TRBV19	TRBD1	TRBJ2-7	CASSGQGYEQYF	TGTGCCAGCTCGGGACAGGGCTACGAGCAGTACTTC
-	TRBV6-1	-	TRBJ1-1	CASSDRAGPYTEAFF	TGTGCCAGCAGTGACCGGGCAGGGCCCTACACTGAAGCTTTCTTT
once	TRBV4-2	TRBD2	TRBJ2-1	CASSEVAGGHYNEQFF	TGTGCCAGCAGCGAAGTAGCGGGGGGCCACTACAATGAGCAGTTCTTC
once	TRBV1	-	TRBJ1-2	CTSSRTGQKRNYGYTF	TGCACCAGCAGCCGTACGGGACAGAAGCGTAACTATGGCTACACCTTC
once	TRBV7-9	-	TRBJ2-1	CASSSSMYNEQFF	TGTGCCAGCAGCTCCTCAATGTACAATGAGCAGTTCTTC
-	TRBV10-3	-	TRBJ1-1	CAISEGSEAFF	TGTGCCATCAGTGAGGGGTCGGAAGCTTTCTTT
few	TRBV2	-	TRBJ1-4	CASFSDQKLFF	TGTGCCAGCTTCTCGGACCAAAAACTGTTTTTT
-	TRBV11-2	-	TRBJ2-3	CASSLLASGTDTQYF	TGTGCCAGCAGCCTCTTGGCTAGCGGCACAGATACGCAGTATTTT
-	TRBV7-9	-	TRBJ2-7	CASSSIDTSHEQYF	TGTGCCAGCAGCTCCATCGACACCTCCCACGAGCAGTACTTC
-	TRBV7-6	TRBD2	TRBJ2-3	CASSLVGGGRDTQYF	TGTGCCAGCAGCTTAGTTGGCGGGGGGAGGGATACGCAGTATTTT
-	TRBV13	TRBD2	TRBJ2-5	CASSSSGGQETQYF	TGTGCCAGCAGCTCCTCCGGGGGGCAAGAGACCCAGTACTTC
-	TRBV6-5	-	TRBJ1-1	CASSRQGSDTEAFF	TGTGCCAGCAGTCGCCAGGGCTCGGACACTGAAGCTTTCTTT
-	TRBV13	TRBD2	TRBJ2-7	CASSPSRSSGGPYEQYF	TGTGCCAGCAGCCCCAGTCGTTCTAGCGGGGGTCCGTACGAGCAGTACTTC
-	TRBV18	-	TRBJ1-2	CASSPQDSPSTGWRIYGYTF	TGTGCCAGCTCACCCCAGGACAGCCCAAGTACCGGTTGGCGCATCTATGGCTACACCTTC
-	TRBV15	TRBD1	TRBJ1-5	CATSPGTGTNQPQHF	TGTGCCACCAGCCCCGGGACAGGGACCAATCAGCCCCAGCATTTT
-	TRBV19	TRBD1	TRBJ1-2	CASTPFRGGYYGYTF	TGTGCCAGTACCCCATTTAGAGGGGGCTACTATGGCTACACCTTC
-	TRBV7-8	-	TRBJ2-6	CASSLNSGLGANVLTF	TGTGCCAGCAGCTTAAATTCCGGGCTTGGGGCCAACGTCCTGACTTTC
-	TRBV2	-	TRBJ2-7	CARRGRGAHEQYF	TGTGCCAGACGGGGCAGGGGGGCCCACGAGCAGTACTTC
-	TRBV16	-	TRBJ2-7	CASSQSIQDEQYF	TGTGCCAGCAGCCAATCAATTCAAGACGAGCAGTACTTC
-	TRBV2	-	TRBJ1-3	CASSEGEANTIYF	TGTGCCAGCAGTGAGGGGGAAGCAAACACCATATATTTT
few	TRBV7-9	-	TRBJ2-7	CASSSRERPDEQYF	TGTGCCAGCAGCTCGCGAGAACGGCCTGACGAGCAGTACTTC
-	TRBV6-5	TRBD1	TRBJ1-1	CASSTRDRPNTEAFF	TGTGCCAGCAGTACCCGGGACAGGCCGAACACTGAAGCTTTCTTT
-	TRBV6-1	-	TRBJ2-1	CASSESPNEQFF	TGTGCCAGCAGTGAATCCCCCAATGAGCAGTTCTTC
-	TRBV9	-	TRBJ1-5	CASSPSGGPDQPQHF	TGTGCCAGCAGCCCTAGTGGTGGTCCCGATCAGCCCCAGCATTTT
-	TRBV9	-	TRBJ2-1	CASSATGDEQFF	TGTGCCAGCAGCGCTACAGGTGATGAGCAGTTCTTC
-	TRBV7-6	-	TRBJ2-7	CASSSPGGSEQYF	TGTGCCAGCAGCTCACCAGGGGGGAGCGAGCAGTACTTC
few	TRBV4-1	-	TRBJ2-7	CASSPSRGVTYEQYF	TGCGCCAGCAGCCCTTCGAGGGGGGTGACCTACGAGCAGTACTTC
-	TRBV4-1	-	TRBJ2-2	CASNPKWGNPLGELFF	TGCGCCAGCAACCCAAAGTGGGGGAACCCCCTCGGGGAGCTGTTTTTT
-	TRBV11-3	-	TRBJ1-2	CASSLDYPINGYTF	TGTGCCAGCAGCTTAGACTACCCGATTAATGGCTACACCTTC
-	TRBV6-5	-	TRBJ2-1	CASSPGGAGEQFF	TGTGCCAGCAGTCCTGGGGGGGCGGGTGAGCAGTTCTTC
few	TRBV6-6	TRBD1	TRBJ1-2	CASSLGQVGNGYTF	TGTGCCAGCAGTTTAGGACAGGTCGGGAACGGCTACACCTTC
-	TRBV6-5	-	TRBJ2-7	CASSPMRGRDYEQYF	TGTGCCAGCAGCCCAATGAGGGGCCGCGACTACGAGCAGTACTTC
-	TRBV7-8	-	TRBJ2-1	CASSSPGGAFGGYAYNEQFF	TGTGCCAGCAGCTCGCCCGGGGGCGCTTTCGGGGGGTACGCCTACAATGAGCAGTTCTTC
-	TRBV7-9	TRBD1	TRBJ2-6	CASSPTGISSGANVLTF	TGTGCCAGCAGCCCGACAGGGATAAGCTCTGGGGCCAACGTCCTGACTTTC